Each of the 17 T cell receptor beta chains below was sequenced from the same sample in a study of long-term antiretroviral therapy in people with HIV. Survey level was the resolution at which the v3.0 immunoSEQ assay ran. The repertoire was sequenced with immunoSEQ multiplex PCR; TCRdb's copy has only in-frame clones and lacks some. Of 21,000 or so clones in the sample, 88% are singletons; the top ten hold roughly 3.6%. The specimen was unsorted PBMCs, collected 2.3 years after starting antiretroviral therapy. The receptor set was obtained from a man between 60 and 75 years old with HIV.

The chain recombines TRBV27 with TRBJ2-2, with D perhaps matching TRBD2 (5 bases). The CDR3 totals 14 residues. Germline V gene sequence: CDR1 MNHEY, CDR2 SMNVEV (reference sequence). V gave up 5 bases and J gave up 8 bases, with 15 bases separating them. The CDR3 DNA sequence: TGTGCCAGCAGTGCCGGGGTTTTAGTAGGGGAGCTGTTTTTT. Its protein is CASSAGVLVGELFF.

The J gene is TRBJ2-3, the V gene TRBV7-9; 7 bases match TRBD2. Germline assignment: CDR1 SEHNR and CDR2 FQNEAQ (reference sequence). CDR3 size: 18 residues. Trimming removed 5 bases from V and 4 bases from J; junction bases left unmatched: 18. CDR3 region: CASSTSAIYSVPPDTQYF. CDR3 sequence (DNA): TGTGCCAGCAGCACTAGCGCAATCTACAGCGTTCCACCAGATACGCAGTATTTT.

The chain carries TRBV5-1 and TRBJ1-5; D might be TRBD1 (5 bases). Trimming cost V 0 bases and J 3 bases, with 7 bases left between them. The germline gives CDR1 SGHRS, CDR2 YFSETQ. The CDR3 is 14 amino acids. The chain's CDR3 is CASSLGGANQPQHF. CDR3 in DNA: TGCGCCAGCAGCTTGGGTGGGGCCAATCAGCCCCAGCATTTT.

The V and J genes are TRBV28 and TRBJ1-2; D not certain. Germline V gene data show CDR1 as MDHEN and CDR2 as SYDVKM. This CDR3 comprises 14 residues. Trimming left V 6 bases short and J 2 bases short, with 13 bases between. The chain's CDR3 is CASRSGGGNYGYTF. The CDR3 DNA reads TGTGCCAGCAGGTCGGGAGGAGGGAACTATGGCTACACCTTC.

In this sample, this clone turned up once. The chain is built from TRBV7-2 and TRBJ2-2; the D is unclear. The CDR3 totals 13 residues. Trimming took 10 bases from V and 2 from J, leaving 11 bases between them. Germline loops: CDR1 SGHTA, CDR2 FQGNSA. CDR3 DNA sequence: TGTGCCACCGGAACCTTTAACACCGGGGAGCTGTTTTTT. Its protein is CATGTFNTGELFF. Together with reference TRBV7-2 and TRBJ2-2, the CDR3 gives the full variable domain: GAGVSQSPSNKVTEKGKDVELRCDPISGHTALYWYRQSLGQGLEFLIYFQGNSAPDKSGLPSDRFSAERTGGSVSTLTIQRTQQEDSAVYLCATGTFNTGELFFGEGSRLTVL.

V is TRBV29-1 and J is TRBJ2-3, with 7 bases identical to TRBD1. This CDR3 has 15 residues. Germline-derived CDR1 and CDR2 are SQVTM and ANQGSEA. V lost 0 bases and J lost 6; bases outside the gene matches: 9. The CDR3 DNA follows: TGCAGCGTTGAAGAGACGACGACAGGGATGGATACGCAGTATTTT. This sequence encodes CSVEETTTGMDTQYF.

The chain is built from TRBV19 and TRBJ2-1; D unresolved. The germline gives CDR1 LNHDA, CDR2 SQIVND (reference sequence). With 2 bases removed from V and 8 bases from J, the gap between germline ends came to 10 bases. The CDR3 totals 13 residues. Written as DNA, the CDR3 is TGTGCCAGTAGTATAATAGGGTCGGATGAGCAGTTCTTC. Translated: CASSIIGSDEQFF. Looking up the rest from reference TRBV19 and TRBJ2-1 gives the full variable domain: DGGITQSPKYLFRKEGQNVTLSCEQNLNHDAMYWYRQDPGQGLRLIYYSQIVNDFQKGDIAEGYSVSREKKESFPLTVTSAQKNPTAFYLCASSIIGSDEQFFGPGTRLTVL.

The V gene is TRBV2, the J gene TRBJ2-4; D remains ambiguous. Trimming pared 3 bases from V and 0 bases from J, leaving 6 bases between. CDR1 and CDR2 (germline): SNHLY, FYNNEI. The CDR3 totals 14 residues. CDR3 sequence (DNA): TGTGCCAGCAGTGACATACTAGCCAAAAACATTCAGTACTTC. Protein sequence: CASSDILAKNIQYF.

CDR3 DNA sequence: TGTGCCAGCAGTGGGGGACAGGGATACAATGAGCAGTTCTTC. Amino acids: CASSGGQGYNEQFF. V is TRBV6-1 and J is TRBJ2-1, with 9 bases aligning to TRBD1. Trimming cost V 4 bases and J 4 bases; bases outside gene matches: 2. Germline CDR1 is MNHNS and CDR2 is SASEGT. This CDR3 is built from 14 residues.

J is TRBJ2-7 and V is TRBV4-1; a possible D gene is TRBD1 (8 bases). The germline gives CDR1 MGHRA, CDR2 YSYEKL. CDR3 length: 16 residues. V dropped 4 bases and J dropped 5 bases, with 21 bases sitting between them. The CDR3 sequence: CASSLTRTGRVHEQYF. CDR3 in DNA: TGCGCCAGCAGCCTGACTCGGACAGGGAGGGTCCACGAGCAGTACTTC.

This clone was observed once. The V gene is TRBV6-5, the J gene TRBJ1-4; D remains unclear. This CDR3 comprises 15 residues. The V end was cut by 4 bases, the J end by 5 bases, with 14 bases between. Germline loops: CDR1 MNHEY, CDR2 SVGAGI. The CDR3 DNA follows: TGTGCCAGCAGTTCCGTCGGAGTGACGAATGAAAAACTGTTTTTT. Residues: CASSSVGVTNEKLFF.

The chain carries TRBV5-4 and TRBJ1-6, with a tentative D call TRBD1 (6 bases). Germline values: CDR1 SGHNT, CDR2 YYREEE (reference sequence). CDR3 length: 15 amino acids. V gave up 2 bases and J gave up 8 bases, with 14 bases separating them. CDR3 nucleotides: TGTGCCAGCAGCTTATCTGGGACATTGGATTCACCCCTCCACTTT. Protein sequence: CASSLSGTLDSPLHF. Filled out from reference TRBV5-4 and TRBJ1-6, the complete variable domain reads ETGVTQSPTHLIKTRGQQVTLRCSSQSGHNTVSWYQQALGQGPQFIFQYYREEENGRGNFPPRFSGLQFPNYSSELNVNALELDDSALYLCASSLSGTLDSPLHFGNGTRLTVT.

The chain carries TRBV6-5 and TRBJ2-6, with TRBD1 as a possible D gene (6 bases). V was pared by 4 bases and J by 0 bases, with 10 bases between. This CDR3 contains 16 residues. CDR1 MNHEY and CDR2 SVGAGI come from the germline V gene. CDR3 in DNA: TGTGCCAGCAGTTCCGGACAGAACTCTGGGGCCAACGTCCTGACTTTC. It encodes CASSSGQNSGANVLTF.

The chain joins TRBV29-1 to TRBJ1-1; D gene ambiguous. Trimming removed 4 bases at V and 7 bases at J, with 13 bases between. The germline CDR1 and CDR2 sequences are SQVTM and ANQGSEA. The CDR3 covers 12 residues. CDR3 loop: CSVVGFSHEAFF. DNA for the CDR3: TGCAGCGTTGTCGGGTTCTCCCATGAAGCTTTCTTT.

This chain uses TRBV5-1 with TRBJ2-3, with TRBD2 as a possible D gene (6 bases). Germline V gene data show CDR1 as SGHRS and CDR2 as YFSETQ. The V and J ends lost 6 bases and 6 bases respectively, with 8 bases between them. This CDR3 has 11 amino acids. The CDR3, as DNA: TGCGCCAGCAAAACTAGCGATACGCAGTATTTT. Translating gives CASKTSDTQYF.

The chain combines TRBV9 with TRBJ2-3; 11 bases match TRBD2. V dropped 0 bases and J dropped 2; count of bases not matched to a gene: 5. Germline V gene data show CDR1 as SGDLS and CDR2 as YYNGEE. The CDR3 is 17 residues long. The CDR3 is CASSVAVAGGNTDTQYF. The CDR3 DNA is TGTGCCAGCAGCGTAGCTGTAGCGGGAGGGAACACAGATACGCAGTATTTT.

The chain recombines TRBV20-1 with TRBJ1-1; no definite D call. The V gene lost 6 bases and the J gene lost 11 bases, with 16 bases spanning the gap. The germline V gene has CDR1 DFQATT and CDR2 SNEGSKA (reference sequence). The CDR3 has 11 amino acids. The CDR3, as DNA: TGCAGTGCAATTTCAGGCTACCGTGCTTTCTTT. The encoded protein is CSAISGYRAFF.